The clone carrying this T cell receptor (beta chain) was observed a single time. Only in-frame clones appear in the TCRdb table, and some are missing; sequencing was by immunoSEQ multiplex PCR. The repertoire holds 200,000 or so clones, with 75% to 85% as singletons. This sample is part of a study of cytomegalovirus exposure and HLA in healthy donors. This CDR3 is built from 15 residues. V shed 1 base, J shed 9 bases, and the junction held 7 bases outside the gene matches. Germline CDR1 and CDR2: SEHNR and FQNEAQ (reference sequence). V is TRBV7-9 and J is TRBJ2-1; 9 bases match TRBD2. Sequencing used PBMCs. The source is a woman aged 25 to 45 in good health and CMV-seropositive. For the CDR3, the DNA is TGTGCCAGCAGCTTAGGAGCGGGAGGAGGCGGTGAGCAGTTCTTC. Amino acid sequence: CASSLGAGGGGEQFF.